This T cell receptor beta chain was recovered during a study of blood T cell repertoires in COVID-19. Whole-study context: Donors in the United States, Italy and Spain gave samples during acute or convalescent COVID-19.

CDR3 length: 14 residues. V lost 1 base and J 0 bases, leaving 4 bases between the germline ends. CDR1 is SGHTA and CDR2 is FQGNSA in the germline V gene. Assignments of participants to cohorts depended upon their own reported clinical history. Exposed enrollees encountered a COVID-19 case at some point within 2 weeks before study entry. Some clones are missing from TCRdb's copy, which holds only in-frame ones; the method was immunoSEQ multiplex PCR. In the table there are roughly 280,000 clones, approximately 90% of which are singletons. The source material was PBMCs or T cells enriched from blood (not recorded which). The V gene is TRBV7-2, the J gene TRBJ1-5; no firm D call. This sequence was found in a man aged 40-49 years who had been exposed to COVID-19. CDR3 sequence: CASSLVNSNQPQHF. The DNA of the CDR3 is TGTGCCAGCAGCTTAGTCAATAGCAATCAGCCCCAGCATTTT. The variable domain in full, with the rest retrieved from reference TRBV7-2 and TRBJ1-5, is GAGVSQSPSNKVTEKGKDVELRCDPISGHTALYWYRQSLGQGLEFLIYFQGNSAPDKSGLPSDRFSAERTGGSVSTLTIQRTQQEDSAVYLCASSLVNSNQPQHFGDGTRLSIL.